The 18 T cell receptor beta chains in this list originate from one sample, sequenced in a study of T cell changes during pregnancy in multiple sclerosis. The assay was immunoSEQ multiplex PCR, and TCRdb's table has in-frame clones only and misses some. The profile shows about 75,000 clones, approximately 90% of them singletons. Sequencing used CD4+ T cells from peripheral blood mononuclear cells, obtained before pregnancy. The receptors come from a female donor with multiple sclerosis, enrolled in a pregnancy study.

The chain links TRBV19 to TRBJ2-2; D is ambiguous. There are 13 residues in the CDR3. CDR1 and CDR2 from the germline V gene are LNHDA and SQIVND (reference sequence). Trimming pared 9 bases from V and 4 bases from J, leaving 12 bases between. The CDR3 is CASFASSTGELFF. CDR3 nucleotide sequence: TGTGCCAGCTTTGCGTCGAGCACCGGGGAGCTGTTTTTT.

This clone was seen more than once but under ten times. DNA for the CDR3: TGTGCCAGCAGTGATCTAGGTGGAAAATATAATTCACCCCTCCACTTT. It specifies CASSDLGGKYNSPLHF. This chain uses TRBV6-1 with TRBJ1-6; no definite D call. V lost 3 bases and J lost 4, with 13 bases in between. The CDR3 covers 16 residues. Germline values: CDR1 MNHNS, CDR2 SASEGT.

The rearrangement links TRBV6-6 to TRBJ2-7; maybe TRBD1 (5 bases). V lost 7 bases, J lost 0 bases, and 13 bases lay in between. Germline V CDR1 and CDR2: MNHNY, SVGAGI (reference sequence). The CDR3 has 14 amino acids. In nucleotides, the CDR3 is TGTGCCAGCAAACGACAGAGGAGCTCCTACGAGCAGTACTTC. Its translation is CASKRQRSSYEQYF.

V gene TRBV4-1 combines with J gene TRBJ2-3, with no clear D. Looked up from germline, CDR1 is MGHRA and CDR2 is YSYEKL. The CDR3 loop spans 12 amino acids. Trimming took off 0 bases at V and 9 bases at J, with 7 bases between the two ends. CDR3 protein: CASSQESSTQYF. In DNA, the CDR3 is TGCGCCAGCAGCCAAGAATCGTCCACGCAGTATTTT.

The chain couples TRBV30 to TRBJ2-4; TRBD2 is a possible D gene (7 bases). The CDR3 runs to 14 residues. Trimming stripped 2 bases from V and 7 bases from J, with 15 bases between. Germline V gives CDR1 GTSNPN, CDR2 SVGIG (reference sequence). The CDR3 reads CAWSPAGAGNIQYF. CDR3 sequence (DNA): TGTGCCTGGAGTCCCGCGGGGGCAGGGAACATTCAGTACTTC.

The V gene is TRBV6-6, the J gene TRBJ2-5, with unresolved D. CDR1 is MNHNY, CDR2 SVGAGI, per germline (reference sequence). V shed 6 bases and J shed 5 bases, with 22 bases lying between them. CDR3 length: 16 amino acids. CDR3 nucleotide sequence: TGTGCCAGCAGGGCCGGGTCGAGCTACTCCAAGGAGACCCAGTACTTC. Protein: CASRAGSSYSKETQYF.

The chain carries TRBV9 and TRBJ1-1, with 7 bases aligning to TRBD1. This CDR3 is 16 amino acids long. CDR1 and CDR2 from the germline V gene are SGDLS and YYNGEE. J was trimmed by 0 bases and V by 3 bases; bases with no gene match: 8. In nucleotides, the CDR3 is TGTGCCAGCAGCGCCCTACCGGACAGGTTGAACACTGAAGCTTTCTTT. Amino acid sequence: CASSALPDRLNTEAFF.

This clone was picked up a small number of times. The rearrangement joins TRBV4-2 to TRBJ1-2; D is uncertain. The CDR3 covers 13 residues. Trimming removed 0 bases at V and 5 bases at J, with 7 bases between. Germline V gene lookup returns CDR1 LGHNA and CDR2 YNFKEQ. In DNA, the CDR3 is TGTGCCAGCAGCCAAGATCCGGGATATGGCTACACCTTC. It is translated as CASSQDPGYGYTF.

As DNA, the CDR3 is TGTGCTAGTGGTTTGGCGGCTAGCGGGGGGGAAGAGACCCAGTACTTC. It specifies CASGLAASGGEETQYF. V and J are TRBV12-5 and TRBJ2-5; 12 bases match TRBD2. The CDR3 has 16 amino acids. V lost 1 base to trimming and J lost 3 bases; unmatched junction nucleotides: 3. The germline CDR1 and CDR2 sequences are LGHNT and FRNRAP.

This sequence joins TRBV27 and TRBJ2-7; no clear D. Germline CDR1 and CDR2: MNHEY and SMNVEV (reference sequence). V was cut by 6 bases and J by 3 bases, with 21 bases left in between. The CDR3 sequence is 16 residues long. CDR3 coding DNA: TGTGCCAGCAGCTCTATCAGGTTGTCGTACCGCTACGAGCAGTACTTC. Its translation is CASSSIRLSYRYEQYF.

The chain employs TRBV2 and TRBJ1-1; D gene ambiguous. The CDR3 sequence is 13 residues long. Trimming left V 7 bases short and J 4 bases short, with 13 bases between. Germline values: CDR1 SNHLY, CDR2 FYNNEI. The CDR3 bases are TGTGCCAGCAACCTATTCCTAGGCACTGAAGCTTTCTTT. Protein sequence: CASNLFLGTEAFF.

The rearrangement uses TRBV30 and TRBJ1-5; D ambiguous. This CDR3 is built from 15 residues. Trimming pared 3 bases from V and 6 bases from J, leaving 18 bases between. Germline V gene sequence: CDR1 GTSNPN, CDR2 SVGIG (reference sequence). DNA of the CDR3: TGTGCCTGGAGGTCCTCTGTACAGAGTACTCAGCCCCAGCATTTT. Residues: CAWRSSVQSTQPQHF.

The chain carries TRBV6-1 and TRBJ2-3; 11 bases map to TRBD2. The CDR3 loop spans 17 amino acids. The V and J ends lost 0 bases and 5 bases, in that order; junction bases with no gene match: 7. CDR1 is MNHNS, CDR2 SASEGT, per germline. CDR3 in amino acids: CASSEAALAGGGDTQYF. The CDR3, as DNA: TGTGCCAGCAGTGAAGCGGCTCTAGCGGGGGGTGGAGATACGCAGTATTTT.

This sequence joins TRBV5-8 and TRBJ2-5, with 10 bases lining up with TRBD1. Trimming cost V 1 base and J 5 bases; bases outside gene matches: 8. CDR1 is SGHTS, CDR2 YDEGEE, per germline. The CDR3 covers 16 residues. In DNA form, the CDR3 reads TGTGCCAGCAGCTTGTTGTGGGACAGGGGTAGGGAGACCCAGTACTTC. Amino acid sequence: CASSLLWDRGRETQYF.

The genes are TRBV10-3 and TRBJ1-2; 7 bases align to TRBD1. V trimming: 10 bases; J trimming: 8 bases; junction bases outside the gene matches: 16. Germline lookup yields CDR1 ENHRY and CDR2 SYGVKD. The CDR3 extends over 14 amino acids. The CDR3 spells CATIRQGGVGGYTF. DNA for the CDR3: TGTGCCACCATCAGGCAGGGGGGCGTGGGAGGCTACACCTTC.

The chain employs TRBV30 and TRBJ1-1; 9 bases align to TRBD1. Germline CDR1 GTSNPN, CDR2 SVGIG (reference sequence). The V gene end was trimmed by 8 bases and the J gene end by 4 bases; junction bases not matched to a gene: 11. The CDR3 covers 14 residues. The DNA for the CDR3 is TGTGCCGGACACAGGGGGCGAGGATTCACTGAAGCTTTCTTT. Translated, it gives CAGHRGRGFTEAFF.

The gene calls are TRBV7-2 and TRBJ1-5, with 11 bases identical to TRBD1. Germline values: CDR1 SGHTA, CDR2 FQGNSA. This CDR3 comprises 16 residues. V shed 5 bases, J shed 6 bases, and the junction held 9 bases outside the gene matches. DNA of the CDR3: TGTGCCAGCAGCAACCAGGGGACAGGGGGGGGTCAGCCCCAGCATTTT. It codes for CASSNQGTGGGQPQHF. Complete variable domain (other parts from reference TRBV7-2 and TRBJ1-5): GAGVSQSPSNKVTEKGKDVELRCDPISGHTALYWYRQSLGQGLEFLIYFQGNSAPDKSGLPSDRFSAERTGGSVSTLTIQRTQQEDSAVYLCASSNQGTGGGQPQHFGDGTRLSIL.

The gene calls are TRBV9 and TRBJ2-2; the D gene is possibly TRBD1 (6 bases). CDR1 is SGDLS and CDR2 is YYNGEE in the germline V gene. Trimming cost V 4 bases and J 5 bases, with 15 bases left between them. The CDR3 is 15 residues long. The CDR3 is CASSFASGVTGELFF. In DNA, the CDR3 is TGTGCCAGCAGCTTCGCTTCAGGGGTTACCGGGGAGCTGTTTTTT.